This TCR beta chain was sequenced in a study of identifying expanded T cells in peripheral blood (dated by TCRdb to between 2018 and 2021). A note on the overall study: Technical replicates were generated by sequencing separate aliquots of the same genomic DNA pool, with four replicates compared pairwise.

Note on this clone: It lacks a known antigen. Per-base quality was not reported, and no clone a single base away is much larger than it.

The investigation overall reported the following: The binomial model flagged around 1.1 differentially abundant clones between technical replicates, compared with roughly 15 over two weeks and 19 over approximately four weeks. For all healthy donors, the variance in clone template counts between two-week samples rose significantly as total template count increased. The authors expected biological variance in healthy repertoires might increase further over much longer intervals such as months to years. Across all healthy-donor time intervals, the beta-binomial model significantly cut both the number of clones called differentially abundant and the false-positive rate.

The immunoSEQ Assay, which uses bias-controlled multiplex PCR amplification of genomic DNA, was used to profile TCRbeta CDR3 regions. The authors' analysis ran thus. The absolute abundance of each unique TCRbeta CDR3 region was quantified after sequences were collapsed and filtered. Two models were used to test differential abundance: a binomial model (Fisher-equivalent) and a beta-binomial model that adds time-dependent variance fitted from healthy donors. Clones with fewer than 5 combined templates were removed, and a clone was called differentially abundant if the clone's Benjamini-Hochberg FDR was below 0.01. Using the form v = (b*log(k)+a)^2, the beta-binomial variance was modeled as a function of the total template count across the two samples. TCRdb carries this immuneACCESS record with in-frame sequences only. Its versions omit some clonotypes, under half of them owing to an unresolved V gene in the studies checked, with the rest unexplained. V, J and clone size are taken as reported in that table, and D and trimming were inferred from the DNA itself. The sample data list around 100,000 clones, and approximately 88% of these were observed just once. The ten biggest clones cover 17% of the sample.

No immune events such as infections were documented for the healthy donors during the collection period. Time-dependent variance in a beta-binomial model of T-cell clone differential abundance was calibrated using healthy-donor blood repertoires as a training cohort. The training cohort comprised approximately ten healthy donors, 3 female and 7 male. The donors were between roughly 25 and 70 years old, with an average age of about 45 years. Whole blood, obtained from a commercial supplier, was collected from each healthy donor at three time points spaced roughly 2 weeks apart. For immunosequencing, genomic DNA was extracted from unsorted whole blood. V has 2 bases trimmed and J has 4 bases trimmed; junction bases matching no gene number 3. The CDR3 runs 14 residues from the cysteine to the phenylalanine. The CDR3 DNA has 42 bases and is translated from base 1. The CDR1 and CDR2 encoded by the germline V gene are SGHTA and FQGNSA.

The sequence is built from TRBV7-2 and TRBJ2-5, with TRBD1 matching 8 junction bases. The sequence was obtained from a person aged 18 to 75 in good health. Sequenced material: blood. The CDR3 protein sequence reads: CASSLQGATETQYF. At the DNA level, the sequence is TGTGCCAGCAGCTTACAGGGGGCAACAGAGACCCAGTACTTC.